This T cell receptor beta chain was observed in a study of OX40 agonist ivuxolimab in advanced cancers. Study in general: Participants, approximately 81% male, averaged about 56 years of age, ranging from roughly 23 to 90. Enrollees could have had prior anti-PD-1, anti-PD-L1 or anti-CTLA-4 therapy, which 35% to 40% had received. Whole-study results and caveats: At doses 0.1 to 3.0 mg/kg, CD4+ and CD8+ clones expanded. In general, CD8+ T cells held more expanded clones than CD4+ did, on average.

Sequencing was performed with immunoSEQ multiplex PCR; in TCRdb, only in-frame clones are kept and a portion is missing. The sample consists of tens of thousands of clones, 82% of them appearing once. As regards this clone: Its antigen is undetermined.

Germline V gene data show CDR1 as LNHDA and CDR2 as SQIVND (reference sequence). The length of the CDR3 is 13 residues. J gave up 5 bases and V 3 bases, and 3 bases lay outside the gene matches. This chain uses TRBV19 with TRBJ1-1, with 7 bases aligning to TRBD1. The clonotype originates from an adult with an advanced solid tumor such as melanoma, head and neck, liver or kidney cancer. The sample in question was CD4+ or CD8+ T cells sorted from blood, obtained in a trial of the OX40 agonist ivuxolimab. CDR3 protein: CASSMTGRTEAFF. Here the CDR3 DNA reads TGTGCCAGTAGTATGACAGGGAGGACTGAAGCTTTCTTT.